The next 23 T cell receptor beta chains were all read from a single sample in a study of cytomegalovirus exposure and HLA in healthy donors. A multiplex PCR was run with 60 Vbeta primers and 13 Jbeta primers. Clones were sequenced by immunoSEQ multiplex PCR, and TCRdb holds only the in-frame ones, with some missing. This table holds about 39,000 clones. Input material: PBMCs. These receptors all stem from a woman aged 25-40 years in good health and CMV-seropositive.

This chain uses TRBV2 with TRBJ2-7; 7 bases are a match to TRBD2. Looked up from germline, CDR1 is SNHLY and CDR2 is FYNNEI. The CDR3 contains 10 residues. V shed 8 bases, J shed 7 bases, and the junction held 2 bases outside the gene matches. CDR3 nucleotide sequence: TGTGCCAGCGGGGGGGGTGAGCAGTACTTC. Its protein product is CASGGGEQYF.

The chain links TRBV19 to TRBJ2-2; 11 positions agree with TRBD2. Trimming at V came to 4 bases and at J to 4 bases, leaving 8 bases not matched to a gene. From germline, CDR1 is LNHDA and CDR2 SQIVND (reference sequence). CDR3 length: 17 amino acids. This CDR3 reads CASSTRLAGGPTGELFF. The DNA of the CDR3 is TGTGCCAGTAGTACTCGGCTAGCGGGGGGCCCCACCGGGGAGCTGTTTTTT.

The genes are TRBV5-1 and TRBJ1-4; the match to TRBD1 covers 7 bases. CDR3 length: 16 amino acids. Germline lookup yields CDR1 SGHRS and CDR2 YFSETQ. The V segment lost 0 bases and the J segment 7 bases; nucleotides outside the gene matches: 9. CDR3 DNA: TGCGCCAGCAGCTTGGGGGGAAACAGGGGCGGTGAAAAACTGTTTTTT. Translating gives CASSLGGNRGGEKLFF.

This chain connects TRBV12-5 to TRBJ2-3; TRBD2 matches 8 bases. V dropped 2 bases and J dropped 5; count of bases not matched to a gene: 9. The CDR3 has 16 residues. CDR1 LGHNT and CDR2 FRNRAP come from the germline V gene. CDR3 DNA: TGTGCTAGTGGTTTGAGGAGCGGGGGTACCTTAGATACGCAGTATTTT. This gives the protein CASGLRSGGTLDTQYF.

This chain links TRBV27 with TRBJ1-1; the match to TRBD1 covers 9 bases. CDR1 is MNHEY and CDR2 is SMNVEV in the germline V gene (reference sequence). The CDR3 contains 15 residues. V dropped 6 bases and J dropped 1; count of bases not matched to a gene: 6. The CDR3 sequence is CASRGGQGSNTEAFF. For the CDR3, the DNA is TGTGCCAGCAGGGGGGGACAGGGCTCGAACACTGAAGCTTTCTTT.

The chain uses TRBV28 and TRBJ1-1, with 9 positions matching TRBD1. The CDR3 spans 16 residues. The V segment lost 2 bases and the J segment 1 base; nucleotides outside the gene matches: 5. The germline gives CDR1 MDHEN, CDR2 SYDVKM. Written as DNA, the CDR3 is TGTGCCAGCAGTTTAAGACAGGGGGTTAAGAACACTGAAGCTTTCTTT. It codes for CASSLRQGVKNTEAFF.

This chain connects TRBV27 to TRBJ1-1, with D maybe TRBD1 (5 bases). With 0 bases removed from V and 2 bases from J, the gap between germline ends came to 10 bases. CDR1 MNHEY and CDR2 SMNVEV come from the germline V gene (reference sequence). The CDR3 covers 15 residues. CDR3 in amino acids: CASSLSGTVNTEAFF. The CDR3, as DNA: TGTGCCAGCAGTTTATCCGGGACTGTAAACACTGAAGCTTTCTTT.

The chain combines TRBV21-1 with TRBJ1-2. TRBV21-1 is listed as a pseudogene. The CDR3 covers 15 residues. CDR3 in amino acids: CASSKDRAPGNGYTF. DNA for the CDR3: TGTGCCAGCAGCAAAGACCGGGCACCCGGGAATGGCTACACCTTC.

The gene calls are TRBV11-2 and TRBJ2-5, with TRBD2 matching over 8 bases. The assigned J gene may be wrong: the sequence end matches TRBJ2-7 better. The germline V gene encodes CDR1 SGHAT and CDR2 FQNNGV. The CDR3 consists of 14 residues. The CDR3 region has the DNA TGTGCCAGCAGCACATCTAGCGGGCTCTACGAGCAGTACTTC. Translation gives CASSTSSGLYEQYF.

The genes are TRBV30 and TRBJ2-7; D is perhaps TRBD1 (6 bases). This CDR3 is built from 14 residues. V shed 3 bases and J shed 2 bases, with 14 bases lying between them. The germline CDR1 and CDR2 sequences are GTSNPN and SVGIG (reference sequence). The CDR3 is CAWSAPPGAYEQYF. The CDR3 nucleotides are TGTGCCTGGAGCGCACCCCCAGGGGCCTACGAGCAGTACTTC.

J is TRBJ2-1 and V is TRBV5-1; weak D call: TRBD1 (5 bases). The length of the CDR3 is 16 residues. V lost 5 bases and J 6 bases, leaving 21 bases between the germline ends. Germline V gene data show CDR1 as SGHRS and CDR2 as YFSETQ. CDR3 DNA sequence: TGCGCCAGCAGAGTCGAAGGGGATATGTACGGCAATGAGCAGTTCTTC. Translation gives CASRVEGDMYGNEQFF.

V gene TRBV13 combines with J gene TRBJ2-7; tentative D call: TRBD2 (6 bases). Germline V CDR1 and CDR2: PRHDT, FYEKMQ (reference sequence). The CDR3 has 11 residues. Trimming removed 5 bases at V and 7 bases at J, with 9 bases between. The DNA of the CDR3 is TGTGCCAGCAGCCTCGGACTAGAGCAGTACTTC. Encoded protein: CASSLGLEQYF. The complete variable domain, with remaining parts taken from reference TRBV13 and TRBJ2-7, reads AAGVIQSPRHLIKEKRETATLKCYPIPRHDTVYWYQQGPGQDPQFLISFYEKMQSDKGSIPDRFSAQQFSDYHSELNMSSLELGDSALYFCASSLGLEQYFGPGTRLTVT.

This chain uses TRBV28 with TRBJ1-1; tentatively, D is TRBD1 (5 bases). Germline V gene lookup returns CDR1 MDHEN and CDR2 SYDVKM. The CDR3 spans 14 residues. Trimming left V 2 bases short and J 1 base short, with 8 bases between. In nucleotides, the CDR3 is TGTGCCAGCAGTTTAGGGGCAGGGAACACTGAAGCTTTCTTT. It yields the protein CASSLGAGNTEAFF.

This chain uses TRBV5-8 with TRBJ1-5; D not resolved. The V end was cut by 4 bases, the J end by 0 bases, with 11 bases between. This CDR3 has 15 amino acids. The germline V gene encodes CDR1 SGHTS and CDR2 YDEGEE. CDR3 amino acids: CASSHTVYSNQPQHF. As DNA, the CDR3 is TGTGCCAGCAGCCATACAGTTTATAGCAATCAGCCCCAGCATTTT.

This rearrangement joins TRBV7-9 to TRBJ2-2, with 10 bases that match TRBD2. CDR1 SEHNR and CDR2 FQNEAQ come from the germline V gene (reference sequence). Germline trimming cut 6 bases from V and 6 bases from J; bases unmatched to any gene: 10. This CDR3 contains 16 residues. DNA for the CDR3: TGTGCCAGCAGTCAAAGAGCGGGGGGGCCAGCCGGGGAGCTGTTTTTT. This gives the protein CASSQRAGGPAGELFF.

J is TRBJ1-1 and V is TRBV19, with 9 bases lining up with TRBD1. V gave up 4 bases and J gave up 2 bases; unmatched junction bases: 2. Germline CDR1 reads LNHDA; CDR2 reads SQIVND (reference sequence). This CDR3 has 14 amino acids. This chain's CDR3 is CASSTGQGNTEAFF. CDR3 DNA: TGTGCCAGTAGTACGGGACAGGGAAACACTGAAGCTTTCTTT.

The chain is built from TRBV18 and TRBJ2-7; D perhaps matches TRBD1 (6 bases). Germline lookup yields CDR1 KGHSH and CDR2 LQKENI. Trimming took off 5 bases at V and 5 bases at J, with 16 bases between the two ends. The CDR3 is made up of 14 amino acids. The CDR3 region has the DNA TGTGCCAGCTCAGCCAATACAGGGTTTAACGAGCAGTACTTC. It encodes CASSANTGFNEQYF.

The rearrangement joins TRBV10-3 to TRBJ1-1, with no clear D. This CDR3 is 13 amino acids long. V was pared by 3 bases and J by 1 base, with 6 bases between. Germline-derived CDR1 and CDR2 are ENHRY and SYGVKD. The CDR3 loop is CAISDRGNTEAFF. As DNA, the CDR3 is TGTGCCATCAGTGATCGGGGGAACACTGAAGCTTTCTTT.

J is TRBJ1-2 and V is TRBV7-9; D is possibly TRBD1 (6 bases). Germline assignment: CDR1 SEHNR and CDR2 FQNEAQ (reference sequence). The CDR3 extends over 13 amino acids. Between the trimmed V and J ends, which lost 3 bases and 3 bases, there was a span of 8 bases. As DNA, the CDR3 is TGTGCCAGCAGCTTCTGGACAGACTATGGCTACACCTTC. Translation gives CASSFWTDYGYTF. Drawing the rest from reference TRBV7-9 and TRBJ1-2, the complete variable domain is DTGVSQNPRHKITKRGQNVTFRCDPISEHNRLYWYRQTLGQGPEFLTYFQNEAQLEKSRLLSDRFSAERPKGSFSTLEIQRTEQGDSAMYLCASSFWTDYGYTFGSGTRLTVV.

The chain links TRBV6-5 to TRBJ1-6; the D gene is possibly TRBD1 (5 bases). This CDR3 is 12 amino acids long. Trimming removed 10 bases at V and 10 bases at J, with 14 bases between. Germline lookup yields CDR1 MNHEY and CDR2 SVGAGI. CDR3 bases: TGTGCCACCCGGCAGGGTCAATCACCCCTCCACTTT. The encoded protein is CATRQGQSPLHF.

The chain has TRBV6-5 and TRBJ2-2, with D perhaps matching TRBD1 (5 bases). Germline assignment: CDR1 MNHEY and CDR2 SVGAGI. This CDR3 has 14 residues. The germline V and J ends were trimmed by 6 bases and 1 base, with 9 bases remaining between them. The DNA for the CDR3 is TGTGCCAGCAGAAGGGGTATGAACACCGGGGAGCTGTTTTTT. It specifies CASRRGMNTGELFF.

This chain links TRBV15 with TRBJ2-3; 7 nucleotides align to TRBD1. This CDR3 has 16 amino acids. Trimming cost V 4 bases and J 1 base; bases outside gene matches: 8. Germline V lookup: CDR1 LNHNV, CDR2 YYDKDF (reference sequence). DNA for the CDR3: TGTGCCACCAGCAAAGGGGGACAGTGGCGCACAGATACGCAGTATTTT. Translating gives CATSKGGQWRTDTQYF.

V gene TRBV5-1 combines with J gene TRBJ2-1, with 7 bases aligning to TRBD2. CDR3 length: 14 amino acids. The trim removed 4 bases at V and 10 bases at J, leaving 11 bases unmatched. Per germline, CDR1 SGHRS and CDR2 YFSETQ. The CDR3, as DNA: TGCGCCAGCAGCCAAGCGGGGCCTTTGGGGGAGCAGTTCTTC. Translated, it gives CASSQAGPLGEQFF.